The present T cell receptor (beta chain) was sequenced within a study of T-cell reconstitution after alpha-beta-depleted transplantation in children. Study-level results: The study reportedly traced alpha-beta T cells about two months after transplant to several hundred expanded graft clones. Newly generated T cells supplied most T-cell counts and diversity one year post-transplant. TCRbeta diversity was high at day 60 in some patients (a result of surviving recipient T cells and thymic progenitors).

Preparation of the TCRbeta library was carried out with unique molecular identifiers. One entry per CDR3 protein results from TCRdb running MiXCR on the PCR reads. The profile shows about 230,000 distinct CDR3 sequences, roughly a tenth of them singletons. The V and J ends lost 6 bases and 0 bases respectively, with 12 bases between them. Germline lookup yields CDR1 LNHDA and CDR2 SQIVND (reference sequence). The CDR3 has 15 amino acids. This clonotype was observed a handful of times. Its antigen is not identified. The chain is built from TRBV19 and TRBJ1-3; D gene ambiguous. The receptor was derived from a child younger than two with acute myeloid leukemia, due to receive a stem cell transplant. Material: PBMCs, obtained before TCRalphabeta/CD19-depleted stem cell transplant. Written as DNA, the CDR3 is TGTGCCAGTAGCACCCGGACCAGCTCTGGAAACACCATATATTTT. Translated, it gives CASSTRTSSGNTIYF.